The entry that follows covers one T cell receptor (beta chain) sequence. Its target is not known. The entry originates in a study of shared clonotypes between healthy human individuals. Study-level points and caveats: For sorted subsets, rarefaction showed incomplete sequencing despite large depth.

The V gene lost 4 bases and the J gene lost 3 bases, with 19 bases spanning the gap. Germline V CDR1 and CDR2: SGHRS, YFSETQ. The CDR3 loop spans 16 amino acids. This table comes from immunoSEQ multiplex PCR, and its TCRdb copy is limited to in-frame clones, with some not included. Of fewer than 1.6 million clones listed, about 98.5% are singletons. The sequence derives from a man aged 30 to 39 in good health. The chain is built from TRBV5-1 and TRBJ1-2; D is possibly TRBD1 (6 bases). The sequencing sample was made of naive CD4+ T cells sorted from blood. Documented subset: CD45RA+ positively selected. The CDR3 DNA sequence: TGCGCCAGCAGCGGGAGGGGGAAACCCCTTGACTATGGCTACACCTTC. Protein product: CASSGRGKPLDYGYTF.